The clone carrying this T cell receptor beta chain appeared a few times. Its antigen is undetermined. The data were obtained in a study of T-cell reconstitution after alpha-beta-depleted transplantation in children. Findings and limits, study-wide: Several hundred expanded graft clones reportedly supplied alpha-beta T cells about two months after transplant. After one year, T-cell counts and TCRbeta diversity mostly came from new T cells.

Preparation of the TCRbeta library involved a method that used unique molecular identifiers. Each CDR3 protein gets one entry after TCRdb re-called the PCR reads with MiXCR. Among about 78,000 distinct CDR3 sequences listed, 11% to 15% were seen once. Trimming took off 1 base at V and 2 bases at J, with 11 bases between the two ends. The CDR3 consists of 14 residues. Germline values: CDR1 DFQATT, CDR2 SNEGSKA (reference sequence). Sequenced here: PBMCs, mostly from graft donor cells, sampled 180 days after TCRalphabeta/CD19-depleted stem cell transplant. This sequence was found in a male patient between 2 and 9 years old who had a stem cell transplant for acute lymphoblastic leukemia, so the T cells may come from the graft donor. The chain links TRBV20-1 to TRBJ2-5; D may be TRBD2 (5 bases). This CDR3 reads CSARARAEQETQYF. The CDR3 DNA sequence: TGCAGTGCTAGAGCTAGAGCGGAGCAAGAGACCCAGTACTTC.